Below are 10 T cell receptor beta chains sequenced from a single sample in a study of T cell responses to AZD1222 COVID-19 vaccine. Assay used: immunoSEQ multiplex PCR; TCRdb lists only in-frame clones, some missing. The sample has approximately 190,000 clones, roughly 93% seen once. This specimen was peripheral blood, taken on day 0 of AZD1222 vaccination. The receptors here all came from an adult in good health.

The chain has TRBV19 and TRBJ2-3; D remains ambiguous. The CDR3 consists of 12 residues. CDR1 and CDR2 (germline): LNHDA, SQIVND (reference sequence). The V end was cut by 6 bases, the J end by 7 bases, with 11 bases between. Here the CDR3 reads CASSSSSYTQYF. CDR3 nucleotide sequence: TGTGCCAGTAGCTCGAGTTCGTATACGCAGTATTTT.

The chain couples TRBV7-6 to TRBJ2-7, with TRBD2 matching over 8 bases. V lost 1 base to trimming and J lost 6 bases; unmatched junction nucleotides: 8. The CDR3 contains 15 residues. Germline lookup yields CDR1 SGHVS and CDR2 FNYEAQ. The CDR3 is CASSLVGLGPGEQYF. In DNA form, the CDR3 reads TGTGCCAGCAGCTTAGTGGGACTAGGCCCCGGCGAGCAGTACTTC.

The rearrangement uses TRBV5-6 and TRBJ2-2; D uncertain. Germline V gives CDR1 SGHDT, CDR2 YYEEEE. V was pared by 2 bases and J by 2 bases, with 1 base between. The CDR3 covers 12 residues. CDR3 DNA: TGTGCCAGCAGCTTCAACACCGGGGAGCTGTTTTTT. This translates into CASSFNTGELFF.

J is TRBJ2-7 and V is TRBV6-2 or TRBV6-3; the match to TRBD1 covers 8 bases. The V gene end was trimmed by 5 bases and the J gene end by 4 bases; junction bases not matched to a gene: 7. This CDR3 is built from 14 residues. Germline assignment: CDR1 MNHEY and CDR2 SVGEGT. The CDR3 nucleotides read TGTGCCAGCAGTGGGACAGGATCGATTTACGAGCAGTACTTC. This codes for CASSGTGSIYEQYF.

The rearrangement uses TRBV6-5 and TRBJ2-1, with a weak D call TRBD2 (6 bases). The CDR3 spans 14 residues. Trimming pared 8 bases from V and 6 bases from J, leaving 17 bases between. Per germline, CDR1 MNHEY and CDR2 SVGAGI. The CDR3 bases are TGTGCCAGCGGCCGGGACTGGGCCACCAATGAGCAGTTCTTC. This encodes CASGRDWATNEQFF.

The CDR3 here is CASSQDRGTGDTGETQYF. CDR3 sequence (DNA): TGTGCCAGCAGCCAAGATCGAGGCACGGGAGACACAGGAGAGACCCAGTACTTC. The V and J genes are TRBV14 and TRBJ2-5; D may be TRBD2 (6 bases). Looked up from germline, CDR1 is SGHDN and CDR2 is FVKESK. V was shortened by 0 bases and J by 4 bases, with 21 bases between the two germline ends. The CDR3 covers 18 residues.

The rearrangement joins TRBV5-1 to TRBJ2-5; D call uncertain. Germline V gene data show CDR1 as SGHRS and CDR2 as YFSETQ. Trimming removed 2 bases from V and 4 bases from J, with 9 bases in between. The CDR3 contains 13 residues. This CDR3 is CASSFSPAETQYF. DNA of the CDR3: TGCGCCAGCAGCTTTTCCCCGGCAGAGACCCAGTACTTC.

The chain couples TRBV7-6 to TRBJ2-6; 8 bases fit TRBD2. Germline V lookup: CDR1 SGHVS, CDR2 FNYEAQ. V dropped 1 base and J dropped 16; count of bases not matched to a gene: 21. CDR3 size: 18 residues. Written as DNA, the CDR3 is TGTGCCAGCAGCTTAGTCGGGACACGCTCGGGAGGGGCCAACGGGCTGACTTTC. This codes for CASSLVGTRSGGANGLTF.

The V call is TRBV18, the J call TRBJ2-1; a possible D gene is TRBD2 (6 bases). Per germline, CDR1 KGHSH and CDR2 LQKENI. The V end was cut by 3 bases, the J end by 9 bases, with 18 bases between. The CDR3 has 15 residues. In DNA, the CDR3 is TGTGCCAGCTCACCCGGGACTGGGCTGTACGGTGAGCAGTTCTTC. It encodes CASSPGTGLYGEQFF.

On this clone itself: A read error may produce the germline difference seen at one junction end. The chain links TRBV7-9 to TRBJ1-1; D might be TRBD1 (6 bases). The germline gives CDR1 SEHNR, CDR2 FQNEAQ (reference sequence). CDR3 size: 12 residues. In DNA, the CDR3 is TGTGCCAGCAGCTTAGAGTCCAGGGGCGAGATATTT. Its translation: CASSLESRGEIF. Filled out from reference TRBV7-9 and TRBJ1-1, the complete variable domain reads DTGVSQNPRHKITKRGQNVTFRCDPISEHNRLYWYRQTLGQGPEFLTYFQNEAQLEKSRLLSDRFSAERPKGSFSTLEIQRTEQGDSAMYLCASSLESRGEIFGQGTRLTVV.